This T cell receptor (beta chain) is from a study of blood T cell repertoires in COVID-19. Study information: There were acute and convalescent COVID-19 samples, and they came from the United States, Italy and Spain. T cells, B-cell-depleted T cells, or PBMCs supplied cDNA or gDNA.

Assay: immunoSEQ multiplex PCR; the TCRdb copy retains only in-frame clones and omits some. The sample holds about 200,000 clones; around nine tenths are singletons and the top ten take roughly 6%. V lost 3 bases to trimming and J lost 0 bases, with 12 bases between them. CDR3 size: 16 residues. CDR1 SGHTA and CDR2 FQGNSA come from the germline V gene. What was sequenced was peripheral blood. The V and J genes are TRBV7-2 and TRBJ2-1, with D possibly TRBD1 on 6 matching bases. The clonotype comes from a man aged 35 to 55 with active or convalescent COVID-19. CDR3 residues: CASSFHRASSYNEQFF. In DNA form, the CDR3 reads TGTGCCAGCAGCTTTCACAGGGCAAGCTCCTACAATGAGCAGTTCTTC.